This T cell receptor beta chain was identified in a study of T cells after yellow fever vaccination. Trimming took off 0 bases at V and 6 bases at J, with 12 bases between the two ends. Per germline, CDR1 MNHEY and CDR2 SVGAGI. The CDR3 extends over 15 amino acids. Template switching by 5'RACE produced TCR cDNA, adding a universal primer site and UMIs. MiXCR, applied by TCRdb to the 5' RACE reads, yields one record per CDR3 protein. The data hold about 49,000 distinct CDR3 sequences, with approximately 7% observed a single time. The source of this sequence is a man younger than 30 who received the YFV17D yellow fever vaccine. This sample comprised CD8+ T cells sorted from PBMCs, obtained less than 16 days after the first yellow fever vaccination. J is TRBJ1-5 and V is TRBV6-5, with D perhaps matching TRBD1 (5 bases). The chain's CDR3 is CASSYSLERGQPQHF. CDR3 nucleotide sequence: TGTGCCAGCAGTTACTCCTTGGAAAGGGGTCAGCCCCAGCATTTT.